This T cell receptor (beta chain) was found in a study of blood T cell repertoires in COVID-19. Study details: Some COVID-19 samples were acute and others convalescent; all came from the United States, Italy and Spain. PBMCs, B-cell-depleted T cells, or T cells were the source of the cDNA or gDNA that made up the material.

Authors' analysis steps: The authors estimated nucleated cell counts from reference gene primer amplification. TCRdb's copy holds only in-frame clones and misses some; the assay was immunoSEQ multiplex PCR. Clone size and the V and J calls come from that table; the DNA yielded D and trimming. The sample shows some 240,000 clones, approximately 80% of them seen only once. Losses at the gene ends were 1 base for V and 6 bases for J; bases not matched to a gene: 3. The CDR3 covers 15 residues. Germline values: CDR1 SGHNT, CDR2 YENEEA. The sequencing sample was made of peripheral blood. The sequence was collected from a woman in her 40s who had recovered from COVID-19. This chain connects TRBV11-3 to TRBJ2-1; TRBD2 matches 10 bases. This CDR3 is CASSLVAGGPNEQFF. CDR3 sequence (DNA): TGTGCCAGCAGCTTAGTAGCGGGGGGACCCAATGAGCAGTTCTTC. Complete variable domain (other parts from reference TRBV11-3 and TRBJ2-1): EAGVVQSPRYKIIEKKQPVAFWCNPISGHNTLYWYLQNLGQGPELLIRYENEEAVDDSQLPKDRFSAERLKGVDSTLKIQPAELGDSAVYLCASSLVAGGPNEQFFGPGTRLTVL.